This passage covers 6 T cell receptor beta chains from one sample sequenced in a study of identical twins. TCRdb called the 5' RACE reads again in MiXCR, with one record for every CDR3 protein. In the table there are 700,000 or so distinct CDR3 sequences, roughly 8% of which are singletons. The same data also contributed to another study, on yellow fever vaccine responses in identical twins.

Sequences were obtained from PBMCs. The receptors shown here come from a woman aged 18-30 years in good health.

This clonotype came up a few times. The rearrangement uses TRBV7-9 and TRBJ1-1; D not certain. This CDR3 contains 16 residues. CDR1 is SEHNR and CDR2 is FQNEAQ in the germline V gene (reference sequence). Deletions cut 4 bases from V and 4 bases from J, with 19 bases between. CDR3 amino acids: CASSSGPPPGFTEAFF. CDR3 in DNA: TGTGCCAGCAGCTCCGGGCCTCCTCCGGGGTTCACTGAAGCTTTCTTT.

This chain links TRBV29-1 with TRBJ1-2; D uncertain. The V gene lost 2 bases and the J gene lost 1 base, with 5 bases spanning the gap. CDR3 length equals 12 residues. CDR1 SQVTM and CDR2 ANQGSEA come from the germline V gene. CDR3: CSVETLNYGYTF. The CDR3 coding sequence is TGCAGCGTTGAAACCCTTAACTATGGCTACACCTTC.

This clonotype has a handful of counts. The chain links TRBV12-3 or TRBV12-4 to TRBJ2-3, with D possibly called TRBD1 or TRBD2 (5 bases each). The CDR3 consists of 12 residues. V was trimmed by 5 bases and J by 6 bases, leaving 9 bases between them. CDR3 in DNA: TGTGCCAGCAGTCAGTGGGACGATACGCAGTATTTT. Encoded protein: CASSQWDDTQYF.

This clonotype has just a few counts. This chain connects TRBV7-9 to TRBJ2-5; no clear D gene. The V end was cut by 1 base, the J end by 1 base, with 10 bases between. This CDR3 contains 15 residues. CDR1 is SEHNR, CDR2 FQNEAQ, per germline (reference sequence). The CDR3 sequence: CASSLGDNSQETQYF. DNA of the CDR3: TGTGCCAGCAGCTTAGGTGACAACTCCCAAGAGACCCAGTACTTC.

V usage is TRBV5-1 and J usage is TRBJ2-1, with D unclear. The CDR3 spans 13 residues. The germline V and J ends were trimmed by 4 bases and 8 bases, with 13 bases remaining between them. Germline V gives CDR1 SGHRS, CDR2 YFSETQ. The CDR3 bases are TGCGCCAGCAGCACAAATGGTCTGGATGAGCAGTTCTTC. This codes for CASSTNGLDEQFF.

The chain carries TRBV15 and TRBJ2-1, with D tentatively TRBD2 (6 bases). The CDR3 loop spans 16 amino acids. Trimming took 2 bases from V and 3 from J, leaving 14 bases between them. The germline V gene has CDR1 LNHNV and CDR2 YYDKDF (reference sequence). CDR3 residues: CATSRTGRGGYNEQFF. CDR3 nucleotide sequence: TGTGCCACCAGCAGAACCGGGAGAGGAGGCTACAATGAGCAGTTCTTC. The full variable domain, its missing parts supplied by reference TRBV15 and TRBJ2-1, is DAMVIQNPRYQVTQFGKPVTLSCSQTLNHNVMYWYQQKSSQAPKLLFHYYDKDFNNEADTPDNFQSRRPNTSFCFLDIRSPGLGDTAMYLCATSRTGRGGYNEQFFGPGTRLTVL.